The sequence of this T cell receptor (beta chain) was determined in a study of blood T cell repertoires in COVID-19. This table comes from immunoSEQ multiplex PCR, and its TCRdb copy is limited to in-frame clones, with some not included. The sample holds about 80,000 clones, about 86% seen once. This receptor was obtained from an elderly man with active or convalescent COVID-19. Sequences were obtained from peripheral blood.

CDR3 coding DNA: TGTGCCAGCAGTTTTCAGGGGGGCTATGGCTACACCTTC. This encodes CASSFQGGYGYTF. The V gene is TRBV27, the J gene TRBJ1-2; 7 bases map to TRBD1. Germline CDR1 and CDR2: MNHEY and SMNVEV (reference sequence). V dropped 3 bases and J dropped 4; count of bases not matched to a gene: 2. There are 13 residues in the CDR3.